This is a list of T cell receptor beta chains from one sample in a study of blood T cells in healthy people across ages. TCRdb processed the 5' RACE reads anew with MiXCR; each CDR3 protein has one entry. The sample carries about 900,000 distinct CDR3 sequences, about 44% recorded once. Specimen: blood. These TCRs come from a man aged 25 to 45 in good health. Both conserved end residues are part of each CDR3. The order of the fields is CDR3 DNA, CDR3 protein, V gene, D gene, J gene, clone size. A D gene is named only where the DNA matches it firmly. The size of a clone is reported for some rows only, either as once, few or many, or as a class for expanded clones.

TGTGCCAGCAGAACCGTCTACAATGAGCAGTTCTTC,CASRTVYNEQFF,TRBV11-2,-,TRBJ2-1,-
TGCGCCAGCAGCTTGGAGGCCAGCGGGGGGTCCTACAATGAGCAGTTCTTC,CASSLEASGGSYNEQFF,TRBV5-1,TRBD2,TRBJ2-1,-
TGTGCCAGCAGCGATAGAGAGAAGGGGGCTGGTTCACCCCTCCACTTT,CASSDREKGAGSPLHF,TRBV11-3,TRBD1,TRBJ1-6,-
TGCGCCAGCAGCTTGGCAGGGACAAATTCACCCCTCCACTTT,CASSLAGTNSPLHF,TRBV5-1,-,TRBJ1-6,few
TGTGCCAGCAGCCAAGACCCAGGGACCCTTAATCAGCCCCAGCATTTT,CASSQDPGTLNQPQHF,TRBV4-2,-,TRBJ1-5,many
TGCGCCAGCAGCCAAGATCTACTACTAGCGGGGGGGCCTAGCACAGATACGCAGTATTTT,CASSQDLLLAGGPSTDTQYF,TRBV4-1,TRBD2,TRBJ2-3,-
TGCAGTGCTGGGGTGTTAGAGACCCAGTACTTC,CSAGVLETQYF,TRBV20-1,-,TRBJ2-5,-
TGTGCCAGCAGCCCCCCCCGGACTAGCGCTAGCACAGATACGCAGTATTTT,CASSPPRTSASTDTQYF,TRBV7-2,TRBD2,TRBJ2-3,-
TGTGCCAGTAGTACCTGGACGGGGGATCAGCCCCAGCATTTT,CASSTWTGDQPQHF,TRBV19,-,TRBJ1-5,once
TGTGCCAGCAGGACCCGTAGCGGGAGCACAGATACGCAGTATTTT,CASRTRSGSTDTQYF,TRBV2,TRBD2,TRBJ2-3,-
TGTGCCAGCAGTGAGAACAGGGCGGAGACCCAGTACTTC,CASSENRAETQYF,TRBV2,-,TRBJ2-5,-
TGTGCTAGTGGTTTGACCCAGGGGGGAAGGACAGATACGCAGTATTTT,CASGLTQGGRTDTQYF,TRBV12-5,-,TRBJ2-3,-
TGTGCCAGCAGCTTAGCCGGGGGACTCACCTACGAGCAGTACTTC,CASSLAGGLTYEQYF,TRBV7-9,-,TRBJ2-7,-
TGTGCCAGCAGCATACTAGCGGATGTCTACAATGAGCAGTTCTTC,CASSILADVYNEQFF,TRBV6-2/TRBV6-3,TRBD2,TRBJ2-1,-
TGTGCCAGCAGTTCCCGTAATTCTTACAATGAGCAGTACTTC,CASSSRNSYNEQYF,TRBV6-2/TRBV6-3,-,TRBJ2-5,-
TGTGCCAGCAGCTTCGGGACAGCGAACACCTACGAGCAGTACTTC,CASSFGTANTYEQYF,TRBV7-6,TRBD1,TRBJ2-7,few
TGTGCCAGCAGCTTTTTTGAAGGCTATGGCTACACCTTC,CASSFFEGYGYTF,TRBV7-9,-,TRBJ1-2,-
TGTGCCAGCATTTTGACAGGGGACCTGAACACTGAAGCTTTCTTT,CASILTGDLNTEAFF,TRBV27,TRBD1,TRBJ1-1,-